This TCR beta chain derives from a study of blood T cell repertoires in COVID-19. Study-level information: Acute and convalescent COVID-19 samples came from the United States, Italy and Spain. In each case, the material was cDNA or gDNA derived from T cells, B-cell-depleted T cells, or PBMCs.

V shed 2 bases and J 9 bases; nucleotides not matched to a gene: 2. This CDR3 spans 12 amino acids. Germline V gene sequence: CDR1 MNHNS, CDR2 SASEGT. Methods used by the authors: Reference gene primer amplification gave estimated nucleated cell counts. The protocol was immunoSEQ multiplex PCR, while the TCRdb copy is restricted to in-frame clones and leaves out a portion. D and trimming come from the DNA, and the V and J calls and clone size come from that table. Of 150,000 to 200,000 clones listed, 60% to 80% are singletons. The source is a man between 70 and 80 years old with acute or convalescent COVID-19. The rearrangement joins TRBV6-1 to TRBJ2-3; TRBD1 agrees at 7 bases. The source material was peripheral blood. The CDR3: CASSETGETQYF. CDR3 in DNA: TGTGCCAGCAGTGAAACAGGGGAAACGCAGTATTTT.